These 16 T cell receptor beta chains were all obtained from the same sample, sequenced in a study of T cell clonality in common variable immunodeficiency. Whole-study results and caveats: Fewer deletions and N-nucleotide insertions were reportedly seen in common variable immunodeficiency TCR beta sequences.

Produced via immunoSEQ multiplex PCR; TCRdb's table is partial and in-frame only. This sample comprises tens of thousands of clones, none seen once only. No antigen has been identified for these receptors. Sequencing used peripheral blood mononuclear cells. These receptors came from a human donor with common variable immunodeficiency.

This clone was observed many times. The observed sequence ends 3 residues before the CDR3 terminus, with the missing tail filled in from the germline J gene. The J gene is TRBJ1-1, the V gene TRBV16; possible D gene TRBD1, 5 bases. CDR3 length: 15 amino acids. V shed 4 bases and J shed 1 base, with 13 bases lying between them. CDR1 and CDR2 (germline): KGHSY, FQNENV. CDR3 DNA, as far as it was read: TGTGCCAGCAGCCCCACTCAGGGTAGGAACACTGAA. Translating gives CASSPTQGRNTE. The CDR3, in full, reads CASSPTQGRNTEAFF.

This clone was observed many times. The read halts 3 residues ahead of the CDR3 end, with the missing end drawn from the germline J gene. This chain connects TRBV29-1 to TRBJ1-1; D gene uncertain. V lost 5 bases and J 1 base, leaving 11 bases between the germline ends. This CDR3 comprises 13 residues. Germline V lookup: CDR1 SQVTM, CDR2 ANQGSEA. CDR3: CSVPRAGNTEAFF. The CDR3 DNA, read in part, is TGCAGCGTTCCCCGGGCGGGGAACACTGAA.

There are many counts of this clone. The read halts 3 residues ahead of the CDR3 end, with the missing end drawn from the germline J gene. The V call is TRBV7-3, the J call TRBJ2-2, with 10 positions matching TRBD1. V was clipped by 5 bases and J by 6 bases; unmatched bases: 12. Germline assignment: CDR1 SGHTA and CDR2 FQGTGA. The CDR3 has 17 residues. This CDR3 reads CASSPLAETGGSGELFF. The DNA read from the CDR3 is TGTGCCAGCAGCCCACTTGCAGAGACAGGGGGCTCCGGGGAG.

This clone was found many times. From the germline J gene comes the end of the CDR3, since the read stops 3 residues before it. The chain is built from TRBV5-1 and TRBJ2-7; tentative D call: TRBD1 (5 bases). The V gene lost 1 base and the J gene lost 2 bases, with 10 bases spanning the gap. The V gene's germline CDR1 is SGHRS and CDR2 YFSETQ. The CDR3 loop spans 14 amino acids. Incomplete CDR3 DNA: TGCGCCAGCAGCTTGACAGGAAACCCCTACGAG. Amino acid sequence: CASSLTGNPYE. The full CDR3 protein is CASSLTGNPYEQYF.

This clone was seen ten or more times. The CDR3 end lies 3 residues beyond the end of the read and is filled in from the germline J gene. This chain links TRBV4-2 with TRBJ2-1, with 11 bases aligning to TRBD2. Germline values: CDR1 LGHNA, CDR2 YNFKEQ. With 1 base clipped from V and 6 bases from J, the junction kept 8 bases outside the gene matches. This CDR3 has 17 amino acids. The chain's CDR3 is CASSQARASGGPNEQFF. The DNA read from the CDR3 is TGTGCCAGCAGCCAAGCCCGGGCTAGCGGGGGGCCCAATGAG.

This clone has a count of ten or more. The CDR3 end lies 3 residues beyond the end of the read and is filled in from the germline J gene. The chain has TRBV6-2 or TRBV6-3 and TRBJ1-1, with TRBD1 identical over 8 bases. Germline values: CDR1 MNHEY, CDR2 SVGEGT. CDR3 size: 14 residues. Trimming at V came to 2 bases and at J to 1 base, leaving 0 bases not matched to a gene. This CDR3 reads CASSYGQGNTEAFF. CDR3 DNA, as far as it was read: TGTGCCAGCAGTTACGGACAGGGGAACACTGAA.

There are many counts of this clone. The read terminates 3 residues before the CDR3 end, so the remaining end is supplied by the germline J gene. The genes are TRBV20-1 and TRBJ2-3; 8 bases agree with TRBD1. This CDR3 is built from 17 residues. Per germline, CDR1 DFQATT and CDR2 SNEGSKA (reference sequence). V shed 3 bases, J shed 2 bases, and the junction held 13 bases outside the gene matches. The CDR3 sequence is CSARPFDRGAITDTQYF. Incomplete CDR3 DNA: TGCAGTGCTAGGCCCTTTGACAGGGGAGCTATCACAGATACG.

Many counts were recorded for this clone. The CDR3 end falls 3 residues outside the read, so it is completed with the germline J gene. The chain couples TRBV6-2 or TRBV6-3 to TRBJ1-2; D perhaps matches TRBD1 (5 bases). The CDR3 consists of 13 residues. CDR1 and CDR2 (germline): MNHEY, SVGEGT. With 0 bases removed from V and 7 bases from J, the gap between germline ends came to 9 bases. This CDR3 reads CASSYSIGGGYTF. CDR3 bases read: TGTGCCAGCAGTTACTCGATCGGGGGTGGC.

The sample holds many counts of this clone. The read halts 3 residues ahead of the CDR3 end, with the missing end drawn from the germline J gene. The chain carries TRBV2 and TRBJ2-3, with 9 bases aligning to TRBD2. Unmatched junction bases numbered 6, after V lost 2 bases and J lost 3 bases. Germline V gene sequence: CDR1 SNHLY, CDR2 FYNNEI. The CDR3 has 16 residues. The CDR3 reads CASSEWAGGKTDTQYF. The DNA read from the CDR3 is TGTGCCAGCAGTGAATGGGCGGGGGGGAAAACAGATACG. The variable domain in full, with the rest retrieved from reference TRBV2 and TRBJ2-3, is EPEVTQTPSHQVTQMGQEVILRCVPISNHLYFYWYRQILGQKVEFLVSFYNNEISEKSEIFDDQFSVERPDGSNFTLKIRSTKLEDSAMYFCASSEWAGGKTDTQYFGPGTRLTVL.

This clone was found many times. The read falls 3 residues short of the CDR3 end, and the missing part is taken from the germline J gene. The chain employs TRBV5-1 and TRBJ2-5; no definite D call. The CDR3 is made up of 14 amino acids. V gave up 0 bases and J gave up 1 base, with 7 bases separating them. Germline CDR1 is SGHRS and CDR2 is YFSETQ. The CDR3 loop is CASSLAVSQETQYF. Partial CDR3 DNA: TGCGCCAGCAGCTTGGCCGTCAGCCAAGAGACC.

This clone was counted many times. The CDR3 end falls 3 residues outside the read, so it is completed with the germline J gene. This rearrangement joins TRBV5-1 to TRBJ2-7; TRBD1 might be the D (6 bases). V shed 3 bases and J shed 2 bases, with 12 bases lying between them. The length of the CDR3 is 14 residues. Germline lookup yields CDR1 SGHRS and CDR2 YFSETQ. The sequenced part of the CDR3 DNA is TGCGCCAGCAGCTGGACAGTTAATACCTACGAG. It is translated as CASSWTVNTYE. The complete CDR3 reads CASSWTVNTYEQYF.

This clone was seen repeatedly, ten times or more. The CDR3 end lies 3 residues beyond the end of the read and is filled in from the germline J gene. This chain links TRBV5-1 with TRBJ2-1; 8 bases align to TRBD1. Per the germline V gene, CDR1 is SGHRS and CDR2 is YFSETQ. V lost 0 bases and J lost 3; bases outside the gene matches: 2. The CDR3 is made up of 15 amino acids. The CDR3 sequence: CASSLGQGLYNEQFF. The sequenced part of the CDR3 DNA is TGCGCCAGCAGCTTGGGACAGGGGCTCTACAATGAG.

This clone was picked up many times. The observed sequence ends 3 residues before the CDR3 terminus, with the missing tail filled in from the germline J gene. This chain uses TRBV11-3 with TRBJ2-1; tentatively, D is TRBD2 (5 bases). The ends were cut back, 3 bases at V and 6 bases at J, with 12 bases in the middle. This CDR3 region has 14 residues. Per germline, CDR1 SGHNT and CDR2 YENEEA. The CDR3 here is CASSFGAGSNEQFF. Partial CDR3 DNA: TGTGCCAGCAGCTTTGGCGCGGGTTCCAATGAG.

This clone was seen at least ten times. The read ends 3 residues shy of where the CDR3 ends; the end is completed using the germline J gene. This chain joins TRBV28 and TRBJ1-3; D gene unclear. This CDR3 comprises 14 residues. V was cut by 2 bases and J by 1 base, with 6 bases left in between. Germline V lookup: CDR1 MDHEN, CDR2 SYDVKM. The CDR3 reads CASSLRGSGNTIYF. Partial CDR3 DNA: TGTGCCAGCAGTTTACGCGGATCTGGAAACACC.

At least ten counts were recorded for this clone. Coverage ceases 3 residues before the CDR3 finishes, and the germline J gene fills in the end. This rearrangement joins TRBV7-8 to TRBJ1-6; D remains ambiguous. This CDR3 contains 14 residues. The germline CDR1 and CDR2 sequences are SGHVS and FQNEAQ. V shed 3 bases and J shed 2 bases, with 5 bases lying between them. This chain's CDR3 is CASSFGTYNSPLHF. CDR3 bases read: TGTGCCAGCAGCTTCGGTACCTATAATTCACCC.

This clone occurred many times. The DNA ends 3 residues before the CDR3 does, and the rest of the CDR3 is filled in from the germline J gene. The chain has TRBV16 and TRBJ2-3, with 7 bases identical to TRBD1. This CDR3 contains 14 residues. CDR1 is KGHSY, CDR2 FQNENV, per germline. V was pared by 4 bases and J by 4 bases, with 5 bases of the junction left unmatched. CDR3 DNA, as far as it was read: TGTGCCAGCAGCCGTGGACAGGCGGCAGATACG. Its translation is CASSRGQAADT. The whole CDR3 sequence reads CASSRGQAADTQYF.